Listed here is a single T cell receptor beta chain. This table comes from immunoSEQ multiplex PCR, and its TCRdb copy is limited to in-frame clones, with some not included. The profile shows millions of clones, roughly 95% of them singletons. The data stem from a study of shared clonotypes between healthy human individuals. V was clipped by 2 bases and J by 8 bases; unmatched bases: 3. Germline CDR1 is LGHNA and CDR2 is YNFKEQ. This CDR3 contains 14 residues. Naive CD8 cells were CD45RO-negative, positively selected for CCR7, excluding terminally differentiated effector memory CD45RA+ cells. This clonotype was obtained from a man between 18 and 35 years old in good health. V usage is TRBV4-2 and J usage is TRBJ1-4; 9 bases fit TRBD1. Sequencing was carried out using naive CD8+ T cells sorted from blood. The CDR3 reads CASSQPGQGEKLFF. In nucleotides, the CDR3 is TGTGCCAGCAGCCAACCCGGACAGGGGGAAAAACTGTTTTTT.